This TCR beta chain was captured in a study of cytomegalovirus exposure and HLA in healthy donors. Study information: The same platform as the approximately 670 first-cohort repertoires was used for the roughly 130 validation repertoires, a later analysis reported.

In regard to this clone: Antigen: not known.

This CDR3 has 15 residues. Trimming took 2 bases from V and 2 from J, leaving 13 bases between them. Germline V lookup: CDR1 MNHNS, CDR2 SASEGT. General study findings and limits: Researchers catalogued about 150 TCR beta chains as cytomegalovirus-associated. A subsequent analysis found that TCR clusters from the first cohort also tended to co-occur in the 120 or so validation repertoires, with around 94% of cluster scores above 0. Most TCR sequences proved rare, with some public TCRs found in many donors.

Generated by immunoSEQ multiplex PCR, the TCRdb table keeps only in-frame clones and is missing some. This sample has 280,000 or so clones, with around 87% found just once. The gene calls are TRBV6-1 and TRBJ2-7; a weak D match, TRBD2 (5 bases). The sequence was obtained from a young woman in good health and CMV-seronegative. Sequencing was performed on PBMCs. CDR3: CASSELSGLPYEQYF. The CDR3 DNA reads as TGTGCCAGCAGTGAACTTTCTGGACTTCCCTACGAGCAGTACTTC.